This T cell receptor (beta chain) was profiled in a study of T cell responses to AZD1222 COVID-19 vaccine. V was cut by 1 base and J by 2 bases, with 9 bases left in between. From germline, CDR1 is MGHRA and CDR2 YSYEKL. This CDR3 is 14 amino acids long. Profiled with immunoSEQ multiplex PCR; TCRdb holds only in-frame clones, not every one. The sample lists approximately 100,000 clones, roughly nine tenths occurring once. The material was peripheral blood, obtained on day 0 of AZD1222 vaccination. This sequence was found in an adult in good health. The chain employs TRBV4-1 and TRBJ2-7; D ambiguous. The CDR3 nucleotides are TGCGCCAGCAGCCAAGGTGACGGCACCTACGAGCAGTACTTC. Residues: CASSQGDGTYEQYF.